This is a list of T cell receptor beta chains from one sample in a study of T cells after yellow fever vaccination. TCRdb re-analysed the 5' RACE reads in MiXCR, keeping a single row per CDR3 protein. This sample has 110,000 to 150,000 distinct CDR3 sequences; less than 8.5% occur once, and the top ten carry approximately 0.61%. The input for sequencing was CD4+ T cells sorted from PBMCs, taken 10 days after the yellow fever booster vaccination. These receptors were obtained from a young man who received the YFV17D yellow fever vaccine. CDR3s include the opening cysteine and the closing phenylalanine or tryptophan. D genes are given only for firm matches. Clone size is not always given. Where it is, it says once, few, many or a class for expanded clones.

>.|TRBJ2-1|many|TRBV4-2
TGTGCCAGCAGCGTGCCGGGACTTTACAATGAGCAGTTCTTC
CASSVPGLYNEQFF
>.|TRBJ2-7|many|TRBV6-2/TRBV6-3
TGTGCCAGCAGTGGTCCTAGCCTCACCTACGAGCAGTACTTC
CASSGPSLTYEQYF
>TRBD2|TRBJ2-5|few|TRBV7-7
TGTGCTAGCAGCCGGACTAGCGGGAGTGTGGAGACCCAGTACTTC
CASSRTSGSVETQYF
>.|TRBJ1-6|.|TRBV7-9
TGTGCCAGCAGCTCCGGGGTCCCCCCCCTCCACTTT
CASSSGVPPLHF
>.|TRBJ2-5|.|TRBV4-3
TGCGCCAGCAGCCAAGATTATAGGGGGAAAGAGACCCAGTACTTC
CASSQDYRGKETQYF
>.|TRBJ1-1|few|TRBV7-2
TGTGCCAGCAGCTCGACAGGATGGACTGAAGCTTTCTTT
CASSSTGWTEAFF
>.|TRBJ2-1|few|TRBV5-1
TGCGCCAGCAGCTGGTTAGCGGCGAGGGCCGATGAGCAGTTCTTC
CASSWLAARADEQFF
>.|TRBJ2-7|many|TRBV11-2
TGTGCCAGCAGCTTAGATCACACAGGGACCTACGAGCAGTACTTC
CASSLDHTGTYEQYF
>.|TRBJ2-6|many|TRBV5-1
TGCGCCAGCAGCTTATCAACTAGGGCCCAAGAGGGGGCCAACGTCCTGACTTTC
CASSLSTRAQEGANVLTF
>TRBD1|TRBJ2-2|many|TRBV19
TGTGCCAGTAATCCGGGACAGGGGGTAGCCGGGGAGCTGTTTTTT
CASNPGQGVAGELFF
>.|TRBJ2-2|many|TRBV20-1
TGCAGTGCTCGACACACCGGGGAGCTGTTTTTT
CSARHTGELFF
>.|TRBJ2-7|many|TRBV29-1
TGCAGCGCCGGACGGGGTGGTTCGGGCGAGCAGTACTTC
CSAGRGGSGEQYF
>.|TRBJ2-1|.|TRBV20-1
TGCAGTGCTCCTGGAGCGCGCCTGAACAATGAGCAGTTCTTC
CSAPGARLNNEQFF
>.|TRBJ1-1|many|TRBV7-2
TGTGCCAGCAGCTTGAAGGCGAACACTGAAGCTTTCTTT
CASSLKANTEAFF
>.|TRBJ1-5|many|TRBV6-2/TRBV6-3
TGTGCCAGCAGTTTTTCGTTTGGGAGCAATCAGCCCCAGCATTTT
CASSFSFGSNQPQHF
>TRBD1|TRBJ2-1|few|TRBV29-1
TGCAGCGTTAGTCCTCAGGGGGCCACGGGTGAGCAGTTCTTC
CSVSPQGATGEQFF
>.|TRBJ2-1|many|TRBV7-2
TGTGCCAGCAGCTCTACGTCGGATAGCTCCTACAATGAGCAGTTCTTC
CASSSTSDSSYNEQFF
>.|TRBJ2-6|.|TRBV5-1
TGCGCCAGCAGCTTGGAGAACAGGGTGCCTGGGGCCAACGTCCTGACTTTC
CASSLENRVPGANVLTF
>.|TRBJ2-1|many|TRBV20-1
TGCAGTGCTAGAGGAGGGAGTCACAATGAGCAGTTCTTC
CSARGGSHNEQFF
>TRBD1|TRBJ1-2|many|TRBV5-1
TGCGCCAGCAGCGTAAGGACAGGAGCTAACTATGGCTACACCTTC
CASSVRTGANYGYTF
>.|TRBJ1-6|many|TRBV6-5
TGTGCCAGCAGTTACTGGAAAGGGCACAATTCACCCCTCCACTTT
CASSYWKGHNSPLHF
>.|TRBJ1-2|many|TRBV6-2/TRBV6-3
TGTGCCAGCAGTTACATGGGTTCGGGGTATGGCTACACCTTC
CASSYMGSGYGYTF
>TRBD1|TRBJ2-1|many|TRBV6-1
TGTGCCAGCAGTGCCCCCGGGACAGGGGGCGGGAATGAGCAGTTCTTC
CASSAPGTGGGNEQFF
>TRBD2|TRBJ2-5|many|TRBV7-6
TGTGCCAGCAGGCCTCTAGCGGGACCAGAGACCCAGTACTTC
CASRPLAGPETQYF
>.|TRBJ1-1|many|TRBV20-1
TGCAGTGCTAGAGATCGAAACAGGGTAGCTTTCTTT
CSARDRNRVAFF
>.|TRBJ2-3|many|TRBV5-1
TGCGCCAGCCAGGGGGGAGAAGATACGCAGTATTTT
CASQGGEDTQYF
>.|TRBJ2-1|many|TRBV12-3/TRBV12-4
TGTGCCAGCAGTCTAACCATAGCGGTCAATGAGCAGTTCTTC
CASSLTIAVNEQFF
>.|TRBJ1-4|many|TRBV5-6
TGTGCCAGCAGCTGGAGCAATGAAAAACTGTTTTTT
CASSWSNEKLFF
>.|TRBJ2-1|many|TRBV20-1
TGCAGTGCTAGTCGGCCAAGCGATGAGCAGTTCTTC
CSASRPSDEQFF
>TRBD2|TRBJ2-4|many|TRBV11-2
TGTGCCAGCAGCCGTCTAGCGGAAATAGCCAAAAACATTCAGTACTTC
CASSRLAEIAKNIQYF
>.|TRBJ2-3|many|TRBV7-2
TGTGCCAGCAGTTCATGGACCACAACGGATACGCAGTATTTT
CASSSWTTTDTQYF
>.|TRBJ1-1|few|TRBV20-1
TGCAGTGCGCAACAGGGAGGGGCCCTGAACACTGAAGCTTTCTTT
CSAQQGGALNTEAFF
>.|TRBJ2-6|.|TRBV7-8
TGTGCCAGCAGCCGAATTCCGGTGAGGGACTCTGGGGCCAACGTCCTGACTTTC
CASSRIPVRDSGANVLTF
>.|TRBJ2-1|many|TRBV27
TGTGCCAGCAGCCAAGAGGGACTCCTCCAATTCGAGCAGTTCTTC
CASSQEGLLQFEQFF
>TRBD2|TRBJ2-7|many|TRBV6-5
TGTGCCAGCAGGGCTAGCGGGAGGAGCAAAACCTCCTACGAGCAGTACTTC
CASRASGRSKTSYEQYF
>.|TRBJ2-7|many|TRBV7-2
TGTGCCAGCAGCTTAGAACTGGGCCGCACCTACGAGCAGTACTTC
CASSLELGRTYEQYF
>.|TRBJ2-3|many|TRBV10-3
TGTGCCATCAGCCGGGACCTATTAAGCGCAGATACGCAGTATTTT
CAISRDLLSADTQYF
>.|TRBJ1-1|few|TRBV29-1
TGCAGCGGGAACAGAGCCGACACTGAAGCTTTCTTT
CSGNRADTEAFF
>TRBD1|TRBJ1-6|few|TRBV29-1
TGCAGCGTAGTGGACAGGGTACGGCTTTCACCCCTCCACTTT
CSVVDRVRLSPLHF
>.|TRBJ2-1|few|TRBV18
TGTGCCAGCTCAGATACTAGCAATGAGCAGTTCTTC
CASSDTSNEQFF
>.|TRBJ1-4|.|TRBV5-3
TGTGCCAGGAGCCCAGGGTCCGGCCCGGGCGGTGAAAAACTGTTTTTT
CARSPGSGPGGEKLFF
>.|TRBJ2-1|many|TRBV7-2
TGTGCCAGCAGCTTTGTCTCACTTGAGCAGTTCTTC
CASSFVSLEQFF
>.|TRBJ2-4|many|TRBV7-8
TGTGCCAGCAGCAGGGCGGGGGCCCTTCTAGCCAAAAACATTCAGTACTTC
CASSRAGALLAKNIQYF
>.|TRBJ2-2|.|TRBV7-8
TGTGCCAGCAGCCTCCAAAACAGGGCAGGGTGGGCCGGGGAGCTGTTTTTT
CASSLQNRAGWAGELFF
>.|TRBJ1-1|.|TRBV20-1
TGCAGTGCCCTCCCCGCTAGACAGTCGAACACTGAAGCTTTCTTT
CSALPARQSNTEAFF
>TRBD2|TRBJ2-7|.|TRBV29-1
TGCAGCGCCTTAGGACTAGCGGGAATCGACGAGCAGTACTTC
CSALGLAGIDEQYF
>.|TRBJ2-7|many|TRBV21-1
TGTGCCAGCGCCCCCCCCCGGGGACTGACCTACGAGCAGTACTTC
CASAPPRGLTYEQYF
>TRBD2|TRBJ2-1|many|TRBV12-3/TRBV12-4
TGTGCCAGCAGTTTTAAGGGCGGGGGCTCCTACAATGAGCAGTTCTTC
CASSFKGGGSYNEQFF
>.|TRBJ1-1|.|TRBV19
TGTGCCAGTAGGGAAGGACCCCGCGGCACTGAAGCTTTCTTT
CASREGPRGTEAFF
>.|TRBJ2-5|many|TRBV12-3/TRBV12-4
TGTGCCAGGGAGACCGTAGAGACCCAGTACTTC
CARETVETQYF
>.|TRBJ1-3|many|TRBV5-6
TGTGCCAGCAGCTTGAAGGGCCACGACTCTGGAAACACCATATATTTT
CASSLKGHDSGNTIYF
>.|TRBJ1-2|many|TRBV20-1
TGCAGTGCTAGTCGCGGGGTTCAAACCTATGGCTACACCTTC
CSASRGVQTYGYTF
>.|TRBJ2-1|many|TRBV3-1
TGTGCCAGCAGCCATGGCCGGGACTTCTTCAATGAGCAGTTCTTC
CASSHGRDFFNEQFF